Here is one T cell receptor (beta chain) with its context. The antigen remains undetermined. Treatment here: roughly 20 received Ad26.COV2.S at low or high dose, single or two shots; 5 received placebo; per-sample allocation not given. Day 63 after the first vaccine or placebo injection was the time point for sampling. The data stem from a study of Ad26.COV2.S vaccination and SARS-CoV-2 variants. Study-wide context: Within the COV1001 Ad26.COV2.S trial arm, the donor was enrolled.

CDR3 length: 16 amino acids. The protocol was immunoSEQ multiplex PCR, while the TCRdb copy is restricted to in-frame clones and leaves out a portion. The table has around 340,000 clones, roughly 90% seen once; the top ten hold approximately 5%. General observations from the study: Across vaccine and placebo recipients, the breadth of non-spike TCRs was similar.

The input for sequencing was peripheral blood, taken in a trial of Ad26.COV2.S vaccine versus placebo. The V gene is TRBV1, the J gene TRBJ2-7; TRBD2 is taken as the D call from the table, unchecked against the DNA. TRBV1 is a documented pseudogene. The receptor's source is a person aged 18-65 years who received the Ad26.COV2.S COVID-19 vaccine or a placebo. In DNA form, the CDR3 reads TGCACCAACCCCCGCCGCCTAGCGGGGGGCTCCTACGAGCAGTACTTC. It encodes CTNPRRLAGGSYEQYF.